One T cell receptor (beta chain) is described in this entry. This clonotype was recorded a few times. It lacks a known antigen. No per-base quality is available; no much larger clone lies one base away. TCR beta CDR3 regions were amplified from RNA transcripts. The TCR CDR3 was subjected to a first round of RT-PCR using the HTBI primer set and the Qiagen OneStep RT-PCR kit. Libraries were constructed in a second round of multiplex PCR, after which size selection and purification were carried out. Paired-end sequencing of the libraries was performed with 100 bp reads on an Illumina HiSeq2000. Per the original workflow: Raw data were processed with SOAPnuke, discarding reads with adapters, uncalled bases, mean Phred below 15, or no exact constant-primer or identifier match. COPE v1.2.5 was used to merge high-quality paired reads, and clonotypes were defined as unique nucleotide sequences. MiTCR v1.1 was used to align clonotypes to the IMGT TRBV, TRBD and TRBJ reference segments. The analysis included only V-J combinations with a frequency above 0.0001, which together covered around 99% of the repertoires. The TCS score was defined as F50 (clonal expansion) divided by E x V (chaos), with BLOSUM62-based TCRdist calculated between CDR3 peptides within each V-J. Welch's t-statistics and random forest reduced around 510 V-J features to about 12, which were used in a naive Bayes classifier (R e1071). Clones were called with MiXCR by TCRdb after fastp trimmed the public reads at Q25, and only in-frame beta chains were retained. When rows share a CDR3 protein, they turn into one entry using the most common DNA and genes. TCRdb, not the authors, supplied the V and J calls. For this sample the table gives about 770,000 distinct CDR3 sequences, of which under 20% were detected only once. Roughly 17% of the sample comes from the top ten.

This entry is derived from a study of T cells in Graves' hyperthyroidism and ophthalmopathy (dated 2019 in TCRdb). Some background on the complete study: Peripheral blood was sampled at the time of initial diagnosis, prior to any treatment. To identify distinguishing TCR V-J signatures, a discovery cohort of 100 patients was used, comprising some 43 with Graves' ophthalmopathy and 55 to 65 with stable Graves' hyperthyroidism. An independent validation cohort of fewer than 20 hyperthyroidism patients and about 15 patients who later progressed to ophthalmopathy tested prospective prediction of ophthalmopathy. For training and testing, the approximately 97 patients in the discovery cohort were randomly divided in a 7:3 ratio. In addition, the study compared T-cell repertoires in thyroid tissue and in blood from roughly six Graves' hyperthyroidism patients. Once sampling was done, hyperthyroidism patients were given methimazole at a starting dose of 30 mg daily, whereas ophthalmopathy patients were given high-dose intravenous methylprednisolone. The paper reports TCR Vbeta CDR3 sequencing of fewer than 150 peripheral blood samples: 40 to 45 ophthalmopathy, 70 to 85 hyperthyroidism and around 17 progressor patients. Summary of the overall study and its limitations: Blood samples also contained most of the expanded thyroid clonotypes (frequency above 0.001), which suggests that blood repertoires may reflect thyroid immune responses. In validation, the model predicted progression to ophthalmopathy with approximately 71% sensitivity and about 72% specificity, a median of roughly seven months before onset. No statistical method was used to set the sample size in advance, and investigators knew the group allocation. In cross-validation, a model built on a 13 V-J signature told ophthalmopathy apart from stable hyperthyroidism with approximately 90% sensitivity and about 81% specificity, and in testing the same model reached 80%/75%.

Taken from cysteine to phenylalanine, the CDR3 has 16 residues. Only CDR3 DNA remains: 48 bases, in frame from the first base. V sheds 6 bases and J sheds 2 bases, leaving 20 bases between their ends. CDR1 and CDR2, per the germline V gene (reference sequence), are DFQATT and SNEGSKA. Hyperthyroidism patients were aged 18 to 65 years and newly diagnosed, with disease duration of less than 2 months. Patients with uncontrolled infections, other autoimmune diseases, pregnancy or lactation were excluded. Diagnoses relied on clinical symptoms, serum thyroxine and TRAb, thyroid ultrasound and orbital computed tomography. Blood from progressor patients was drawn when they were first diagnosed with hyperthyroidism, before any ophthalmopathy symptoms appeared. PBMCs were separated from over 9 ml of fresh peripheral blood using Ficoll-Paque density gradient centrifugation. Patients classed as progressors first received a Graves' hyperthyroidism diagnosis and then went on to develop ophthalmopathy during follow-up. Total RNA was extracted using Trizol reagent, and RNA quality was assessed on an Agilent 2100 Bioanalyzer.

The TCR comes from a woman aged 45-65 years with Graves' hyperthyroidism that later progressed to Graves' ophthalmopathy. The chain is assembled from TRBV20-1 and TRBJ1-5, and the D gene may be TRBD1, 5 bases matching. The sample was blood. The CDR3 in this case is CSASGPLGVGNQPQHF. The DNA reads TGCAGTGCGTCGGGACCCCTCGGTGTAGGCAATCAGCCCCAGCATTTT.